This is a list of T cell receptor beta chains from one sample in a study of blood T cell repertoires in COVID-19. TCRdb keeps only in-frame clones here, not all; method: immunoSEQ multiplex PCR. This sample has tens of thousands of clones, with over 80% found just once. The sequenced sample was peripheral blood. Every receptor here comes from a man aged 25-40 years with COVID-19, enrolled during active disease. CDR3s include the opening cysteine and the closing phenylalanine or tryptophan. A D gene is named only where the DNA matches it firmly.

.,15,TRBV6-2/TRBV6-3,TRBJ1-5,CASSSSLFSNQPQHF,TGTGCCAGCAGTTCGTCCCTATTTAGCAATCAGCCCCAGCATTTT
.,15,TRBV6-5,TRBJ2-5,CASSPTGLVRGTQYF,TGTGCCAGCAGTCCTACAGGCCTTGTTCGCGGGACCCAGTACTTC
.,13,TRBV12-3/TRBV12-4,TRBJ2-7,CASRGGQRYEQYF,TGTGCCAGCAGGGGCGGGCAGAGATACGAGCAGTACTTC
TRBD1,13,TRBV30,TRBJ2-5,CAWSRQGQETQYF,TGTGCCTGGAGTAGACAGGGACAAGAGACCCAGTACTTC
.,15,TRBV28,TRBJ1-5,CASSLMAASNQPQHF,TGTGCCAGCAGTTTAATGGCGGCGAGCAATCAGCCCCAGCATTTT
.,12,TRBV3-1/TRBV3-2,TRBJ2-5,CASSPGRPPLYF,TGTGCCAGCAGCCCCGGCAGGCCTCCCCTGTACTTC
.,13,TRBV9,TRBJ2-5,CASSVGLVGTQYF,TGTGCCAGCAGCGTAGGACTAGTAGGGACCCAGTACTTC
.,15,TRBV19,TRBJ1-5,CASSTAGASNQPQHF,TGTGCCAGTAGTACCGCGGGGGCTAGCAATCAGCCCCAGCATTTT
.,13,TRBV19,TRBJ1-1,CASSTLQGAEAFF,TGTGCCAGTAGTACTTTACAGGGCGCTGAAGCTTTCTTT
TRBD1,14,TRBV6-6,TRBJ1-2,CASRAGTDDGGYTF,TGTGCCAGCAGGGCCGGGACAGATGATGGGGGCTACACCTTC
.,16,TRBV27,TRBJ2-7,CASSLAPGGRPTKQYF,TGTGCCAGCAGTTTAGCCCCTGGCGGCAGACCAACGAAGCAGTACTTC
.,14,TRBV11-2,TRBJ1-1,CASSDDRTDTEAFF,TGTGCCAGCAGCGACGACAGAACGGACACTGAAGCTTTCTTT
.,13,TRBV18,TRBJ1-2,CASSPDSHYGYTF,TGTGCCAGCTCACCGGACAGCCACTATGGCTACACCTTC
.,15,TRBV19,TRBJ2-2,CASSIRGRDTGELFF,TGTGCCAGTAGTATAAGAGGTCGGGACACCGGGGAGCTGTTTTTT
.,16,TRBV4-1,TRBJ2-3,CASSHVGPVSTDTQYF,TGCGCCAGCAGCCACGTTGGGCCAGTAAGCACAGATACGCAGTATTTT
.,12,TRBV28,TRBJ2-7,CASSDRSYEQYF,TGTGCCAGCAGCGACAGGTCCTACGAGCAGTACTTC